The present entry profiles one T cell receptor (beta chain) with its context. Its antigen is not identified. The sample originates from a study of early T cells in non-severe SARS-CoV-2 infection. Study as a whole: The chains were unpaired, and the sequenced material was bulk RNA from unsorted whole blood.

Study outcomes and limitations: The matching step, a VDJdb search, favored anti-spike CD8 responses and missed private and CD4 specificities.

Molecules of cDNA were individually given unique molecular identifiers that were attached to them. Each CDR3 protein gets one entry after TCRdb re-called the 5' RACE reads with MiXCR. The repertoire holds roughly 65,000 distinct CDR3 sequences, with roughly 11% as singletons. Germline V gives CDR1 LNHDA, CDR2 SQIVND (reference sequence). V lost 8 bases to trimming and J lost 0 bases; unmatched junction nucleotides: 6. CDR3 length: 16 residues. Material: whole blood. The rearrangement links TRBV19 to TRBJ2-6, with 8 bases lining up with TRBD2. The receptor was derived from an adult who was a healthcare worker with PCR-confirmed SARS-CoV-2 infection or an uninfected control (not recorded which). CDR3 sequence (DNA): TGTGCCAGTCGATCGGGGGGGCACTCTGGGGCCAACGTCCTGACTTTC. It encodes CASRSGGHSGANVLTF.